This entry lists 9 T cell receptor beta chains sequenced from one sample in a study of blood T cell repertoires in COVID-19. This table comes from immunoSEQ multiplex PCR, and its TCRdb copy is limited to in-frame clones, with some not included. This table has 200,000 to 250,000 clones, 87% appearing once. Material: PBMCs or T cells enriched from blood (not recorded which). The source of these receptors is a young man with acute COVID-19.

CDR3 amino acids: CASLQGMNTEAFF. DNA of the CDR3: TGTGCCAGCTTACAGGGGATGAACACTGAAGCTTTCTTT. The genes are TRBV6-5 and TRBJ1-1, with TRBD1 matching 7 bases. The CDR3 consists of 13 residues. The J segment lost 0 bases and the V segment lost 8 bases, leaving 3 bases of the junction unmatched. CDR1 is MNHEY, CDR2 SVGAGI, per germline.

This chain links TRBV7-9 with TRBJ2-7; no reliable D call. The germline V gene has CDR1 SEHNR and CDR2 FQNEAQ (reference sequence). CDR3 size: 13 residues. V lost 2 bases and J lost 0, with 5 bases in between. The CDR3 bases are TGTGCCAGCAGCTTACCTAACTCCTACGAGCAGTACTTC. Translating it yields CASSLPNSYEQYF.

This clone is a singleton in its sample. V and J are TRBV3-1 (or the pseudogene TRBV3-2) and TRBJ2-1; TRBD2 agrees at 13 bases. This CDR3 spans 17 amino acids. From germline, CDR1 is LGHDT and CDR2 YNNKEL (reference sequence). After removal of 0 bases from V and 7 bases from J, the junction contained 6 bases not matched to a gene. The CDR3 spells CASSQDKGTSGNNEQFF. For the CDR3, the DNA is TGTGCCAGCAGCCAAGATAAGGGGACTAGCGGGAATAATGAGCAGTTCTTC.

The gene calls are TRBV5-6 and TRBJ1-1; no reliable D call. V lost 2 bases to trimming and J lost 1 base, with 12 bases between them. This CDR3 is built from 15 residues. Germline assignment: CDR1 SGHDT and CDR2 YYEEEE. The CDR3 DNA follows: TGTGCCAGCAGCTTCGAAATGGCGGAGAACACTGAAGCTTTCTTT. This codes for CASSFEMAENTEAFF.

The chain joins TRBV7-9 to TRBJ1-6, with D uncertain. This CDR3 comprises 14 residues. V dropped 3 bases and J dropped 4 bases, with 7 bases sitting between them. Germline V gene data show CDR1 as SEHNR and CDR2 as FQNEAQ (reference sequence). CDR3 sequence (DNA): TGTGCCAGCAGCTTTGAACGGTATAATTCACCCCTCCACTTT. This codes for CASSFERYNSPLHF.

The J gene is TRBJ2-3, the V gene TRBV5-4; 9 positions agree with TRBD2. The germline CDR1 and CDR2 sequences are SGHNT and YYREEE (reference sequence). The CDR3 extends over 15 amino acids. Trimming cost V 4 bases and J 5 bases; bases outside gene matches: 8. The CDR3 loop is CASSPNSGSRDTQYF. The CDR3 coding sequence is TGTGCCAGCAGCCCGAATAGCGGGAGTAGAGATACGCAGTATTTT.

The rearrangement uses TRBV18 and TRBJ2-7, with D uncertain. Germline CDR1 and CDR2: KGHSH and LQKENI. The CDR3 has 15 amino acids. V was pared by 1 base and J by 5 bases, with 15 bases between. Written as DNA, the CDR3 is TGTGCCAGCTCACCACTAAACACCTCCCCTGACGAGCAGTACTTC. This gives the protein CASSPLNTSPDEQYF.

Only a few counts were recorded for this clone. The gene calls are TRBV4-1 and TRBJ1-3; TRBD1 matches 8 bases. Germline loops: CDR1 MGHRA, CDR2 YSYEKL. V dropped 4 bases and J dropped 2; count of bases not matched to a gene: 4. The CDR3 is 15 residues long. The DNA of the CDR3 is TGCGCCAGCAGCCTAGACAGGGGAGCTGGAAACACCATATATTTT. Protein: CASSLDRGAGNTIYF.

This clone was seen a single time. The J gene is TRBJ1-6, the V gene TRBV2; 8 bases agree with TRBD1. J lost 5 bases, V lost 4 bases, and 7 bases had no gene match. The CDR3 is made up of 16 amino acids. CDR1 is SNHLY and CDR2 is FYNNEI in the germline V gene. For the CDR3, the DNA is TGTGCCAGCAGTGTGCAGGGGGCCGATAATAATTCACCCCTCCACTTT. Its translation is CASSVQGADNNSPLHF. Supplemented by reference TRBV2 and TRBJ1-6, the full variable domain reads EPEVTQTPSHQVTQMGQEVILRCVPISNHLYFYWYRQILGQKVEFLVSFYNNEISEKSEIFDDQFSVERPDGSNFTLKIRSTKLEDSAMYFCASSVQGADNNSPLHFGNGTRLTVT.